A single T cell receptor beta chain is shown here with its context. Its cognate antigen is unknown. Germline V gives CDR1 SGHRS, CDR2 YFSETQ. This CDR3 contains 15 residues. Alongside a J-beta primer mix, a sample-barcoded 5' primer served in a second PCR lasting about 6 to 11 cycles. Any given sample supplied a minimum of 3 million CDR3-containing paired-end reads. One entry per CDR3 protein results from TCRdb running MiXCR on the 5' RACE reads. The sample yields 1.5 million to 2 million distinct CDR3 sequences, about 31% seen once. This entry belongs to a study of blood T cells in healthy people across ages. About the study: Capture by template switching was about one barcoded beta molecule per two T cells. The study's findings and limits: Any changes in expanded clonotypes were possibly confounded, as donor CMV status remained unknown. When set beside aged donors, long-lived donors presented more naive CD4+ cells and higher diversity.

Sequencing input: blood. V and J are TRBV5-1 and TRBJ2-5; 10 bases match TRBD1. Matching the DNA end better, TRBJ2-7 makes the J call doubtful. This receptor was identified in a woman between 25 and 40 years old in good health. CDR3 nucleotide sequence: TGCGCCAGCAGCGGGGGGACAGGGGTGTACTCCGAGCAGTACTTC. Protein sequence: CASSGGTGVYSEQYF.